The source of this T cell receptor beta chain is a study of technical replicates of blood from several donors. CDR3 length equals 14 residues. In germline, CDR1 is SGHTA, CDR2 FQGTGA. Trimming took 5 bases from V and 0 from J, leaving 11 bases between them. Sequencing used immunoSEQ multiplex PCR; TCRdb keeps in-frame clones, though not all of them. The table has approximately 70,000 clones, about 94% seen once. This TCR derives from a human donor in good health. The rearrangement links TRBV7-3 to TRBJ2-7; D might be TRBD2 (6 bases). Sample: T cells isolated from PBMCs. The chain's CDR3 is CASSLGGNSYEQYF. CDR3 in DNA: TGTGCCAGCAGCCTAGGCGGGAACTCCTACGAGCAGTACTTC.